The following is a T cell receptor (beta chain) sequence with its context. The antigen remains unidentified. This sample is drawn from a study of cytotoxic CD8 clonotypes in ibrutinib-treated CLL. Study information: Responses: around 24 partial, 2 complete; after median roughly 5.5 years, approximately 15 stayed remitted, approximately twelve progressed.

The data were produced by immunoSEQ multiplex PCR, yet TCRdb's version contains in-frame clones alone and is incomplete. Seen here are more than 150,000 clones, around 72% observed once, and the top ten hold under 15%. Germline CDR1 SEHNR, CDR2 FQNEAQ (reference sequence). J was trimmed by 5 bases and V by 5 bases; bases with no gene match: 8. The CDR3 extends over 15 amino acids. Study-wide findings and caveats: Treatment left the uncommon public clonotypes either contracted or stable in frequency.

The TCR sequence derives from a human donor with chronic lymphocytic leukemia. The chain uses TRBV7-9 and TRBJ2-5; 10 bases align to TRBD1. The specimen comprised PBMCs, sampled after 24 months of ibrutinib treatment. The CDR3 DNA is TGTGCCAGCAGCAAGGGGACAGGGGTGGGCGAGACCCAGTACTTC. As protein: CASSKGTGVGETQYF.